The 19 T cell receptor beta chains presented below share a single source sample, sequenced in a study of human T cells and chemical hapten exposure. Each CDR3 protein is one row after TCRdb ran MiXCR on the RACE reads. The sample includes 25,000 to 30,000 distinct CDR3 sequences, around a tenth seen only once; the top ten take roughly 7%. Time point noted: patch test 2, 6 weeks after DPC sensitization. As for treatment: therapeutic diphenylcyclopropenone sensitization with weekly scalp DPC. Specimen: whole blood, collected in connection with sensitization to the hapten diphenylcyclopropenone (DPC). The receptors originated from a man aged 30-40 years with alopecia areata. Some clones in this sample may be carry-over from other donors' samples.

The J gene is TRBJ2-2, the V gene TRBV9; TRBD1 might be the D (6 bases). CDR3 length equals 16 residues. Germline CDR1 and CDR2: SGDLS and YYNGEE. Trimming left V 3 bases short and J 3 bases short, with 15 bases between. The CDR3 DNA reads as TGTGCCAGCAGCGGTCGGCAGGGGACCGACACCGGGGAGCTGTTTTTT. This gives the protein CASSGRQGTDTGELFF. Together with reference TRBV9 and TRBJ2-2, the CDR3 gives the full variable domain: DSGVTQTPKHLITATGQRVTLRCSPRSGDLSVYWYQQSLDQGLQFLIQYYNGEERAKGNILERFSAQQFPDLHSELNLSSLELGDSALYFCASSGRQGTDTGELFFGEGSRLTVL.

This clonotype was recorded at least ten times. The CDR3: CASSHFLLGEQYF. For the CDR3, the DNA is TGTGCCAGCAGCCATTTCTTACTAGGCGAGCAGTACTTC. This chain joins TRBV14 and TRBJ2-7, with a possible D match to TRBD2 (5 bases). The CDR3 totals 13 residues. Germline V lookup: CDR1 SGHDN, CDR2 FVKESK. Between the trimmed V and J ends, which lost 3 bases and 6 bases, there was a span of 12 bases.

This clonotype was counted a few times. The CDR3 region has the DNA TGTGCCATCAGTGAGGCGAGTTACGAGCAGTACTTC. This sequence encodes CAISEASYEQYF. The V call is TRBV10-3, the J call TRBJ2-7; D not resolved. The CDR3 runs to 12 residues. V lost 2 bases and J lost 4, with 6 bases in between. Germline V gives CDR1 ENHRY, CDR2 SYGVKD.

The chain combines TRBV4-2 with TRBJ1-1; 10 bases map to TRBD1. The CDR3 runs to 17 residues. Germline V gene data show CDR1 as LGHNA and CDR2 as YNFKEQ. J lost 4 bases, V lost 3 bases, and 11 bases had no gene match. The CDR3, as DNA: TGTGCCAGCAGCCATGGCCGGACAGGGGGAAGGGGCACTGAAGCTTTCTTT. This encodes CASSHGRTGGRGTEAFF.

This clonotype was detected ten times or more. The V and J genes are TRBV29-1 and TRBJ2-1, with D possibly matching TRBD2 (6 bases). Between the trimmed V and J ends, which lost 4 bases and 7 bases, there was a span of 14 bases. The V gene's germline CDR1 is SQVTM and CDR2 ANQGSEA. This CDR3 region has 13 residues. The CDR3, as DNA: TGCAGCGTTGCTCGGGAGTCTTCGAATGAGCAGTTCTTC. Translated, it gives CSVARESSNEQFF.

The chain carries TRBV29-1 and TRBJ2-5; D possibly uses TRBD1 or TRBD2 (5 bases each). The CDR3 runs to 14 residues. Germline lookup yields CDR1 SQVTM and CDR2 ANQGSEA. With 0 bases removed from V and 2 bases from J, the gap between germline ends came to 10 bases. CDR3 nucleotides: TGCAGCGTTGAAGATGCAGGGAGTCAAGAGACCCAGTACTTC. Protein: CSVEDAGSQETQYF.

In its sample, this clonotype was seen a few times. The gene calls are TRBV29-1 and TRBJ2-5, with TRBD1 matching over 8 bases. The J segment lost 2 bases and the V segment lost 6 bases, leaving 5 bases of the junction unmatched. Germline CDR1 is SQVTM and CDR2 is ANQGSEA. The CDR3 runs to 13 residues. This chain's CDR3 is CSVARTGQETQYF. The CDR3 DNA reads as TGCAGCGTCGCTAGGACAGGGCAAGAGACCCAGTACTTC.

This clonotype was picked up a small number of times. The chain is built from TRBV24-1 and TRBJ2-2, with 8 bases matching TRBD1. This CDR3 contains 16 residues. Germline V lookup: CDR1 KGHDR, CDR2 SFDVKD. J was trimmed by 6 bases and V by 5 bases; bases with no gene match: 10. The CDR3 loop is CATSAPSTGVAGELFF. CDR3 in DNA: TGTGCCACCAGTGCCCCATCGACAGGGGTGGCCGGGGAGCTGTTTTTT.

This chain uses TRBV11-3 with TRBJ2-7, with 10 bases identical to TRBD1. The germline CDR1 and CDR2 sequences are SGHNT and YENEEA. CDR3 length: 15 residues. After removal of 6 bases from V and 5 bases from J, the junction contained 10 bases not matched to a gene. The CDR3 loop reads CASSQTGTGVNEQYF. CDR3 nucleotide sequence: TGTGCCAGCAGTCAGACCGGGACAGGGGTAAACGAGCAGTACTTC.

This clonotype was detected many times. The V and J genes are TRBV5-4 and TRBJ2-3; 9 nucleotides agree with TRBD1. Per germline, CDR1 SGHNT and CDR2 YYREEE (reference sequence). There are 16 residues in the CDR3. The V and J ends lost 3 bases and 2 bases, in that order; junction bases with no gene match: 7. The CDR3, as DNA: TGTGCCAGCAGCTCCCGGGACAGGGCCGACACAGATACGCAGTATTTT. As protein: CASSSRDRADTDTQYF.

This clonotype was found a few times. This rearrangement joins TRBV27 to TRBJ2-5; TRBD1 agrees at 9 bases. V shed 6 bases, J shed 5 bases, and the junction held 16 bases outside the gene matches. CDR1 is MNHEY, CDR2 SMNVEV, per germline (reference sequence). This CDR3 comprises 17 residues. CDR3 DNA: TGTGCCAGCAGCCCGGGGTGGGACAGGGCCCTCCAGGAGACCCAGTACTTC. Residues: CASSPGWDRALQETQYF.

By sample fraction, this clonotype is medium-sized. This rearrangement joins TRBV19 to TRBJ2-4; tentatively, D is TRBD2 (6 bases). This CDR3 is built from 15 residues. V was clipped by 4 bases and J by 0 bases, with 10 bases between them. The germline V gene has CDR1 LNHDA and CDR2 SQIVND (reference sequence). The CDR3, as DNA: TGTGCCAGTAGTAGCGGGGCCCTAGCCAAAAACATTCAGTACTTC. Translation gives CASSSGALAKNIQYF. Using reference TRBV19 and TRBJ2-4 for the parts outside the CDR3, the full variable domain is DGGITQSPKYLFRKEGQNVTLSCEQNLNHDAMYWYRQDPGQGLRLIYYSQIVNDFQKGDIAEGYSVSREKKESFPLTVTSAQKNPTAFYLCASSSGALAKNIQYFGAGTRLSVL.

This clonotype was seen at least ten times. The genes are TRBV7-6 and TRBJ2-1, with D maybe TRBD1 (6 bases). Germline-derived CDR1 and CDR2 are SGHVS and FNYEAQ. This CDR3 has 14 residues. Trimming left V 3 bases short and J 7 bases short, with 13 bases between. The CDR3 here is CASSLRTERNEQFF. The CDR3 region has the DNA TGTGCCAGCAGCTTGCGGACAGAGCGGAATGAGCAGTTCTTC. Full variable domain (missing parts from reference TRBV7-6 and TRBJ2-1): GAGVSQSPRYKVTKRGQDVALRCDPISGHVSLYWYRQALGQGPEFLTYFNYEAQQDKSGLPNDRFSAERPEGSISTLTIQRTEQRDSAMYRCASSLRTERNEQFFGPGTRLTVL.

With regard to this clonotype: This clone may be a read error of a much larger clone one base away. In this CDR3 the conserved last residue, phenylalanine or tryptophan, is missing, so a read error is likely. The chain joins TRBV18 to TRBJ2-1; D might be TRBD2 (6 bases). The V end was cut by 2 bases, the J end by 0 bases, with 8 bases between. This CDR3 comprises 15 residues. Looked up from germline, CDR1 is KGHSH and CDR2 is LQKENI. For the CDR3, the DNA is TGTGCCAGCTCACCAGCGGGGTACTCCTACAATGAGCAGTTCTCC. Its protein product is CASSPAGYSYNEQFS.

By proportion, this clonotype is medium-sized. This rearrangement joins TRBV12-3 or TRBV12-4 to TRBJ2-3; D is possibly TRBD2 (6 bases). This CDR3 has 16 amino acids. The V end was cut by 2 bases, the J end by 1 base, with 13 bases between. CDR3 sequence (DNA): TGTGCCAGCAGTTTAAAGGGCTCTAGCGGCACAGATACGCAGTATTTT. Translation: CASSLKGSSGTDTQYF.

The chain has TRBV19 and TRBJ2-1, with a tentative D call TRBD1 (5 bases). Trimming removed 4 bases from V and 7 bases from J, with 14 bases in between. The CDR3 totals 14 residues. Germline lookup yields CDR1 LNHDA and CDR2 SQIVND (reference sequence). The CDR3 spells CASSTARQTNEQFF. Written as DNA, the CDR3 is TGTGCCAGTAGTACTGCTCGACAGACTAATGAGCAGTTCTTC. Filled out from reference TRBV19 and TRBJ2-1, the complete variable domain reads DGGITQSPKYLFRKEGQNVTLSCEQNLNHDAMYWYRQDPGQGLRLIYYSQIVNDFQKGDIAEGYSVSREKKESFPLTVTSAQKNPTAFYLCASSTARQTNEQFFGPGTRLTVL.

This clonotype was recorded a few times. J is TRBJ2-3 and V is TRBV29-1; D is uncertain. V lost 6 bases and J lost 6, with 7 bases in between. Germline values: CDR1 SQVTM, CDR2 ANQGSEA. This CDR3 has 10 amino acids. CDR3 DNA: TGCAGCGTGCGTGGGGATACGCAGTATTTT. Translation: CSVRGDTQYF.

The chain recombines TRBV10-1 with TRBJ2-3; tentative D call: TRBD1 (5 bases). The CDR3 covers 16 residues. Germline assignment: CDR1 WNHNN and CDR2 SYGVQD (reference sequence). V lost 4 bases to trimming and J lost 2 bases, with 16 bases between them. Here the CDR3 DNA reads TGCGCCAGCAGTGCATTGACTGGGGCATTCACAGATACGCAGTATTTT. Translating it yields CASSALTGAFTDTQYF.

In this sample, this clonotype turned up many times. The chain uses TRBV12-3 or TRBV12-4 and TRBJ1-6; D unclear. The CDR3 is 14 amino acids. Deletions cut 4 bases from V and 8 bases from J, with 12 bases between. The CDR3 DNA reads as TGTGCCAGCAGTTCGCCTGACCGCGATTCACCCCTCCACTTT. This sequence encodes CASSSPDRDSPLHF.